What follows are 13 T cell receptor beta chains derived from one specimen sequenced in a study of CD8 T cells in Susac syndrome (dated by TCRdb to between 2019 and 2020). Library construction relied on the immunoSEQ multiplex PCR assay. RNA was extracted using the RNeasy kit, and about 0.45 to 1 microgram was reverse transcribed with random hexamers. TCRdb applied fastp at Q25 and MiXCR to the public reads, then kept only in-frame beta chains. A single entry per CDR3 protein holds the most common genes and DNA from its merged rows. A total of about 210,000 distinct CDR3 sequences appear in this sample, about 95% of them only once. The ten most abundant clones make up roughly 0.1% of the sample. The specimen was CD4+ T cells from PBMCs. All receptors come from a human donor with multiple sclerosis.

The rearrangement joins TRBV20-1 to TRBJ1-5; maybe TRBD1 (5 bases). Germline V gene data show CDR1 as DFQATT and CDR2 as SNEGSKA (reference sequence). Trimming cost V 1 base and J 3 bases, with 7 bases left between them. The length of the CDR3 is 13 residues. The CDR3 reads CSARGGDNQPQHF. In DNA form, the CDR3 reads TGCAGTGCTAGAGGGGGGGACAATCAGCCCCAGCATTTT.

The chain couples TRBV23-1 to TRBJ2-1, with a weak D call TRBD1 (5 bases). TRBV23-1 is noted as an ORF with a role that remains uncertain. The CDR3 is made up of 15 amino acids. The V end was cut by 4 bases, the J end by 4 bases, with 14 bases between. The CDR3 nucleotides read TGCGCCAGCAGTCGTTGTCGACAGACATACAATGAGCAGTTCTTC. This translates into CASSRCRQTYNEQFF.

V is TRBV29-1 and J is TRBJ1-1; no clear D. CDR3 length: 14 residues. Trimming took off 0 bases at V and 10 bases at J, with 18 bases between the two ends. Looked up from germline, CDR1 is SQVTM and CDR2 is ANQGSEA. CDR3 sequence reads: CSVEDGRSVQRAFF. The CDR3 DNA reads TGCAGCGTTGAAGACGGACGCTCGGTTCAAAGAGCTTTCTTT.

V usage is TRBV20-1 and J usage is TRBJ1-1; TRBD1 agrees at 10 bases. This CDR3 has 12 residues. Losses at the gene ends were 3 bases for V and 7 bases for J; bases not matched to a gene: 2. Per germline, CDR1 DFQATT and CDR2 SNEGSKA (reference sequence). DNA for the CDR3: TGCAGTGCTAGGACAGGGGGCATTGAAGCTTTCTTT. As protein: CSARTGGIEAFF.

This clonotype has only one observation. The gene calls are TRBV4-1 and TRBJ2-7; the D is unclear. CDR3 size: 18 residues. Germline values: CDR1 MGHRA, CDR2 YSYEKL. V was cut by 0 bases and J by 0 bases, with 18 bases left in between. DNA for the CDR3: TGCGCCAGCAGCCAAGATGTCGGCTTAATCCTCGGCTCCTACGAGCAGTACTTC. This gives the protein CASSQDVGLILGSYEQYF.

This chain's CDR3 is CASSSAGSRQPQHF. CDR3 sequence (DNA): TGTGCCAGCAGCAGTGCCGGGTCTCGTCAGCCCCAGCATTTT. The chain employs TRBV5-6 and TRBJ1-5; D not certain. Trimming cost V 4 bases and J 6 bases, with 14 bases left between them. The CDR3 spans 14 residues. Germline loops: CDR1 SGHDT, CDR2 YYEEEE.

This chain connects TRBV5-1 to TRBJ1-1, with D maybe TRBD1 (5 bases). With 1 base removed from V and 5 bases from J, the gap between germline ends came to 12 bases. This CDR3 comprises 14 residues. Germline V gene lookup returns CDR1 SGHRS and CDR2 YFSETQ. The CDR3 DNA sequence: TGCGCCAGCAGCTTGCGAAGGGGTAGTACTGAAGCTTTCTTT. It specifies CASSLRRGSTEAFF.

The chain employs TRBV9 and TRBJ2-1; TRBD2 agrees at 7 bases. Unmatched junction bases numbered 12, after V lost 3 bases and J lost 9 bases. Germline loops: CDR1 SGDLS, CDR2 YYNGEE. This CDR3 is 15 amino acids long. CDR3 in DNA: TGTGCCAGCAGCGGACCTAGCGGCCCCGACGTTGAGCAGTTCTTC. Amino acids: CASSGPSGPDVEQFF.

CDR3 nucleotides: TGTGCCAGCAGCATGCCAAGCGGGGGGACCGCCTACAATGAGCAGTTCTTC. Translated: CASSMPSGGTAYNEQFF. V is TRBV27 and J is TRBJ2-1; the match to TRBD2 covers 9 bases. The CDR3 loop spans 17 amino acids. In germline, CDR1 is MNHEY, CDR2 SMNVEV (reference sequence). J gave up 2 bases and V 6 bases, and 11 bases lay outside the gene matches.

This clonotype has only one observation. The V and J genes are TRBV14 and TRBJ1-1, with D uncertain. V was shortened by 4 bases and J by 6 bases, with 15 bases between the two germline ends. The V gene's germline CDR1 is SGHDN and CDR2 FVKESK. This CDR3 has 14 amino acids. This CDR3 reads CASSPTRQRPEAFF. Written as DNA, the CDR3 is TGTGCCAGCAGCCCAACCCGACAAAGACCTGAAGCTTTCTTT.

As to this clonotype: One junction end does not reproduce the germline sequence, and a read error may be involved. J is TRBJ2-7 and V is TRBV18, with D perhaps TRBD1 (6 bases). The CDR3 length is 14 residues. Germline-derived CDR1 and CDR2 are KGHSH and LQKENI. CDR3 region: CASSATTTGPVPHF. Written as DNA, the CDR3 is TGTGCCAGCTCGGCTACCACGACAGGACCAGTTCCACACTTC.

The V call is TRBV9, the J call TRBJ1-5; D unclear. This CDR3 has 16 residues. V was pared by 4 bases and J by 4 bases, with 18 bases between. The germline CDR1 and CDR2 sequences are SGDLS and YYNGEE. The CDR3 sequence is CASSPPQDGPNQPQHF. CDR3 coding DNA: TGTGCCAGCAGCCCCCCCCAAGACGGACCAAATCAGCCCCAGCATTTT. Looking up the rest from reference TRBV9 and TRBJ1-5 gives the full variable domain: DSGVTQTPKHLITATGQRVTLRCSPRSGDLSVYWYQQSLDQGLQFLIQYYNGEERAKGNILERFSAQQFPDLHSELNLSSLELGDSALYFCASSPPQDGPNQPQHFGDGTRLSIL.

This rearrangement joins TRBV20-1 to TRBJ1-5, with a tentative D call TRBD1 (6 bases). V was shortened by 6 bases and J by 3 bases, with 12 bases between the two germline ends. Germline V gene data show CDR1 as DFQATT and CDR2 as SNEGSKA (reference sequence). The CDR3 totals 13 residues. In nucleotides, the CDR3 is TGCAGTGCCCGTACAGGGCACAATCAGCCCCAGCATTTT. Amino acid sequence: CSARTGHNQPQHF.